One sample yielded the 9 T cell receptor beta chains listed below, sequenced in a study of spatial heterogeneity in lung cancer. TCRdb used MiXCR to reprocess the 5' RACE reads, holding one entry per CDR3 protein. Of 10,000 to 15,000 distinct CDR3 sequences listed, 3.5% to 4% are singletons. Time point here: sample taken at primary tumor resection. Here the sequenced sample was PBMCs, taken at surgery. The receptor source for this set is a male donor with early-stage non-small cell lung cancer.

This clonotype was detected many times. The J gene is TRBJ2-2, the V gene TRBV27; no clear D. Trimming removed 2 bases from V and 2 bases from J, with 12 bases in between. CDR1 is MNHEY and CDR2 is SMNVEV in the germline V gene (reference sequence). This CDR3 region has 16 residues. The CDR3 reads CASSLIGSLNTGELFF. The CDR3 DNA sequence: TGTGCCAGCAGTTTAATAGGTTCACTAAACACCGGGGAGCTGTTTTTT.

This clonotype was observed many times. The gene calls are TRBV6-1 and TRBJ2-1, with TRBD2 matching over 8 bases. The CDR3 has 14 amino acids. V lost 6 bases to trimming and J lost 7 bases; unmatched junction nucleotides: 8. The germline V gene encodes CDR1 MNHNS and CDR2 SASEGT. Here the CDR3 DNA reads TGTGCCAGCAGGAGAGCGGGAGCGGAAAATGAGCAGTTCTTC. Translated: CASRRAGAENEQFF.

This clonotype was counted at least ten times. This chain links TRBV19 with TRBJ1-5, with a weak D call TRBD1 (6 bases). This CDR3 is built from 13 residues. Germline V gene sequence: CDR1 LNHDA, CDR2 SQIVND (reference sequence). Trimming removed 5 bases at V and 6 bases at J, with 11 bases between. Here the CDR3 reads CASSLQGGQPQHF. For the CDR3, the DNA is TGTGCCAGTAGTCTACAAGGGGGTCAGCCCCAGCATTTT.

This clonotype was counted at least ten times. The chain couples TRBV27 to TRBJ2-1; TRBD1 matches 12 bases. Trimming cost V 4 bases and J 6 bases; bases outside gene matches: 1. The CDR3 totals 14 residues. The germline CDR1 and CDR2 sequences are MNHEY and SMNVEV (reference sequence). CDR3 in amino acids: CASSWGQGANEQFF. The CDR3 coding sequence is TGTGCCAGCAGTTGGGGACAGGGGGCCAATGAGCAGTTCTTC.

This clonotype was seen repeatedly, ten times or more. CDR3: CASSLASGGSTDTQYF. CDR3 coding DNA: TGTGCCAGCAGCTTGGCCAGCGGGGGTAGCACAGATACGCAGTATTTT. J is TRBJ2-3 and V is TRBV7-9; TRBD2 agrees at 8 bases. The ends lost 3 bases at V and 0 bases at J; junction bases unmatched: 5. CDR3 length: 16 residues. Germline V gene data show CDR1 as SEHNR and CDR2 as FQNEAQ (reference sequence). The variable domain in full, completed from reference TRBV7-9 and TRBJ2-3, reads DTGVSQNPRHKITKRGQNVTFRCDPISEHNRLYWYRQTLGQGPEFLTYFQNEAQLEKSRLLSDRFSAERPKGSFSTLEIQRTEQGDSAMYLCASSLASGGSTDTQYFGPGTRLTVL.

This clonotype has ten or more counts. V and J are TRBV7-8 and TRBJ1-2; tentatively, D is TRBD1 (5 bases). Trimming left V 1 base short and J 5 bases short, with 11 bases between. In germline, CDR1 is SGHVS, CDR2 FQNEAQ. This CDR3 is built from 14 residues. The CDR3 DNA reads as TGTGCCAGCAGCTTAGGCAGGACAACTTATGGCTACACCTTC. Translated: CASSLGRTTYGYTF.

This clonotype was seen repeatedly, ten times or more. The chain employs TRBV9 and TRBJ2-7; 7 positions match TRBD1. Germline V lookup: CDR1 SGDLS, CDR2 YYNGEE. The CDR3 spans 14 residues. J lost 0 bases, V lost 1 base, and 1 base had no gene match. This chain's CDR3 is CASSVSGGSYEQYF. The CDR3 DNA is TGTGCCAGCAGCGTATCAGGGGGCTCCTACGAGCAGTACTTC.

This clonotype showed up many times. The chain employs TRBV3-1 and TRBJ1-1; D not certain. CDR1 and CDR2 (germline): LGHDT, YNNKEL (reference sequence). The CDR3 sequence is 13 residues long. V was trimmed by 0 bases and J by 5 bases, leaving 7 bases between them. CDR3: CASSQDGGTEAFF. CDR3 DNA sequence: TGTGCCAGCAGCCAAGACGGTGGGACTGAAGCTTTCTTT.

This clonotype occurred many times. This CDR3 is CASSQGTDGPYEQYF. In DNA, the CDR3 is TGCGCCAGCAGCCAAGGGACGGATGGACCCTACGAGCAGTACTTC. The V gene is TRBV4-1, the J gene TRBJ2-7; the D is unclear. Germline loops: CDR1 MGHRA, CDR2 YSYEKL. This CDR3 is built from 15 residues. V lost 1 base and J lost 2, with 12 bases in between.